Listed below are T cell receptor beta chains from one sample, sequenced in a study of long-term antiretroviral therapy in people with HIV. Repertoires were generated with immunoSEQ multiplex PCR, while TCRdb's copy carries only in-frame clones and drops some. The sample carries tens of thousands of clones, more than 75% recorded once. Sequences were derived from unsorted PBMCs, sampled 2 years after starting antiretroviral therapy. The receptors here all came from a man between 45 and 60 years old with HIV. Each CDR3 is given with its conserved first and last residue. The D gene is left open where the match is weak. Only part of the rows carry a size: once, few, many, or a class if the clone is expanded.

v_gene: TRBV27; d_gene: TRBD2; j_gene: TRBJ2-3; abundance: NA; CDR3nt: TGTGCCAGCAGTAGCCGGACTAGCGGGCTCACAGATACGCAGTATTTT; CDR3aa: CASSSRTSGLTDTQYF
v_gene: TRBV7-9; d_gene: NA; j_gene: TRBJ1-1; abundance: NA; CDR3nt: TGTGCCATCAACGAACCGGGCCTTGGGACTGAAGCTTTCTTT; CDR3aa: CAINEPGLGTEAFF
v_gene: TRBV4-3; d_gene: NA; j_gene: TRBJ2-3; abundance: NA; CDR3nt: TGCGCCAGCAGCCAAGATGCCTACACAGATACGCAGTATTTT; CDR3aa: CASSQDAYTDTQYF
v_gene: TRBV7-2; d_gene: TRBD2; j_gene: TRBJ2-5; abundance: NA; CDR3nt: TGTGCCAGCACCTTGACTAGCGGGAGACGAGAGACCCAGTACTTC; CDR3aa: CASTLTSGRRETQYF
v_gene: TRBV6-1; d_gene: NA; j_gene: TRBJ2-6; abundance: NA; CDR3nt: TGTGCCAGCAGTGGTGGGTTTGCTGGGGCCAACGTCCTGACTTTC; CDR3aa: CASSGGFAGANVLTF
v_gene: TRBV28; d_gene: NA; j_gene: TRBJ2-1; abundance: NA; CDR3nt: TGTGCCAGCAGACGTTCCGGCCGAGAGAAGCAGTTCTTC; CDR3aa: CASRRSGREKQFF
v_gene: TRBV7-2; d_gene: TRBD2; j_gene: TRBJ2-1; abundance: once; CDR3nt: TGTGCCAGCAGCTATTCCCCGGGGGGTTACTCCTACAATGAGCAGTTCTTC; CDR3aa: CASSYSPGGYSYNEQFF
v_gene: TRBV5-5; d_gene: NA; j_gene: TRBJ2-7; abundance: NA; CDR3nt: TGTGCCAGCAGCTTGGGGTCAGGACGACCCTACGAGCAGTACTTC; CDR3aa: CASSLGSGRPYEQYF
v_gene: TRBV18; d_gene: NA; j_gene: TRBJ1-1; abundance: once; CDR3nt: TGTGCCAGCTCACCCGATAGCGGAGTGAACACTGAAGCTTTCTTT; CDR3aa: CASSPDSGVNTEAFF
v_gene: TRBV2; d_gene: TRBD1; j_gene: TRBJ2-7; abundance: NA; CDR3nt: TGTGCCAGCAGTGAAGGAGGGACAGGGTTCTACGAGCAGTACTTC; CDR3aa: CASSEGGTGFYEQYF
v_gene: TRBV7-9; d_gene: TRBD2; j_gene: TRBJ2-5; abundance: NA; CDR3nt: TGTGCCAGCAGCTATGGGGGGGAGCAGTACTTC; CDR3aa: CASSYGGEQYF
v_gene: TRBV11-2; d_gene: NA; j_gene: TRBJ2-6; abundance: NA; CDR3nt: TGTGCCAGCAGCTTAGAGGCGTCTGGGGCCAACGTCCTGACTTTC; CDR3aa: CASSLEASGANVLTF
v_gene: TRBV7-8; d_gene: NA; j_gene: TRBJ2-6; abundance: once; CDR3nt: TGTGCCAGCAGCCCTGAGGGGTGGGCCGGGGCCAACGTCCTGACTTTC; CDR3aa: CASSPEGWAGANVLTF
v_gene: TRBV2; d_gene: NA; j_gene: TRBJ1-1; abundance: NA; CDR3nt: TGTGCCAGCAGGCTTGGGCCGGTGGGGACTGAAGCTTTCTTT; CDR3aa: CASRLGPVGTEAFF
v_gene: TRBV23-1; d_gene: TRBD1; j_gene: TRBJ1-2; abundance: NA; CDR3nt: TGCGCCAGCCCCCCGGGACAGCGGGGCTACACCTTC; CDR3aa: CASPPGQRGYTF
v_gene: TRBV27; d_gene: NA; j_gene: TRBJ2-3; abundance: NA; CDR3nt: TGTGCCAGCAGTTCCTACAGCACAGATACGCAGTATTTT; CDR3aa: CASSSYSTDTQYF
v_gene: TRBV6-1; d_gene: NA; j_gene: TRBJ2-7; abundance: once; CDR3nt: TGTGCCAGCAGTAGTAGTCGGGGCTCCTACGAGCAGTACTTC; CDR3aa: CASSSSRGSYEQYF
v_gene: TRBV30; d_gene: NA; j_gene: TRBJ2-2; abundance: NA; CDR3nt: TGTGCCTGGAGTTTGGGGGGGAACACCGGGGAGCTGTTTTTT; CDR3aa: CAWSLGGNTGELFF
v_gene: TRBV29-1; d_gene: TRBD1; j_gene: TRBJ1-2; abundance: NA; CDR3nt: TGCAGCGTTGATACCAGGGGGGACTATGGCTACACCTTC; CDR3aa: CSVDTRGDYGYTF
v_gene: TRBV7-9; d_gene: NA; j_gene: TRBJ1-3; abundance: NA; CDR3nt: TGTGCCAGCAGCTTAGAGGACACCATATATTTT; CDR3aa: CASSLEDTIYF
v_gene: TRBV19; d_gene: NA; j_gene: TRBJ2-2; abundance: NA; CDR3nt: TGTGCCAGTAGTATAGGAGGGATGAACACCGGGGAGCTGTTTTTT; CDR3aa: CASSIGGMNTGELFF
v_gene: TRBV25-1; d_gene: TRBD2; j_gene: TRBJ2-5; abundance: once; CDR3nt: TGTGCCAGCAGCCAGACTAGCGGGATACTACTAACCCAAGAGACCCAGTACTTC; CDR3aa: CASSQTSGILLTQETQYF
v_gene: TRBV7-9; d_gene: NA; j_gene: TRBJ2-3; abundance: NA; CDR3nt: TGTGCCAGCAGATCCCCTTTGGGCCCCGTCACAGATACGCAGTATTTT; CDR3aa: CASRSPLGPVTDTQYF
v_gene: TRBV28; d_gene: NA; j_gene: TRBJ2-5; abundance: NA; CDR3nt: TGTGCCAGCAAGTCCTCCCGGCAAATGGAGACCCAGTACTTC; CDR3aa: CASKSSRQMETQYF
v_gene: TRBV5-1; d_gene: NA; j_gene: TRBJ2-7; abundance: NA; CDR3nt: TGCGCCAGCAGCGCCCGAAGGTCTAGCTACGAGCAGTACTTC; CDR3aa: CASSARRSSYEQYF
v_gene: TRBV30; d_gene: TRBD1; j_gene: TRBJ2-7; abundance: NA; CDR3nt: TGTGCCTGGAGTCCGGGACAGGGCGAGCAGTACTTC; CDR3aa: CAWSPGQGEQYF
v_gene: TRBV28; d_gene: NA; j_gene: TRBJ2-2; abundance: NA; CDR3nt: TGTGCCAGCAGCCTTGGATATAACCGGTTGGGCGGGAACACCGGGGAGCTGTTTTTT; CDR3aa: CASSLGYNRLGGNTGELFF
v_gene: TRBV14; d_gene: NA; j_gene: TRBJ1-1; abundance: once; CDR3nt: TGTGCCAGCAGCCAGGGGCGGGGAGGAGCTTTCTTT; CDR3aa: CASSQGRGGAFF
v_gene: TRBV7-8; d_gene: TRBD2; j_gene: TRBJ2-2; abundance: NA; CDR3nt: TGTGCCAGCAGCTGGGGACTATACACCGGGGAGCTGTTTTTT; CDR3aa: CASSWGLYTGELFF
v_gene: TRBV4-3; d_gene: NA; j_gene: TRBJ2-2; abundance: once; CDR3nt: TGCGCCAGCAGCCCGTCGGACAGATACACCGGGGAGCTGTTTTTT; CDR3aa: CASSPSDRYTGELFF
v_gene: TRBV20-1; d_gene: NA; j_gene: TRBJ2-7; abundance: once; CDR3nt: TGCAGTGCTAGAGGGATGTACGAGCAGTACTTC; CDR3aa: CSARGMYEQYF
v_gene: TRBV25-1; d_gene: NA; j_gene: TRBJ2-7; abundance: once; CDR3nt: TGTGCCAGCAGTGAAAATGTCAGGTCCTACGAGCAGTACTTC; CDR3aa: CASSENVRSYEQYF
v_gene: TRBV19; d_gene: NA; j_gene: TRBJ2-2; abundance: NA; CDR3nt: TGTGCCAGTAGCTACCCCTACACCGGGGAGCTGTTTTTT; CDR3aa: CASSYPYTGELFF
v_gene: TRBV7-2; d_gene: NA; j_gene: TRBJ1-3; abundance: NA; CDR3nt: TGTGCCAGCAGCTTAGACAGTCTATTATCTGGAAACACCATATATTTT; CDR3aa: CASSLDSLLSGNTIYF
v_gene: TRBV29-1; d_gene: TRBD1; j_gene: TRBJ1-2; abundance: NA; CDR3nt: TGCAGCGCTATTAAACAGGGGATGGATGGCTACACCTTC; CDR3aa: CSAIKQGMDGYTF
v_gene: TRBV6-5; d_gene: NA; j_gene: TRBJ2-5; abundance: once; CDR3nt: TGTGCCAGCAGTTACTCGACGGACGGAGAGACCCAGTACTTC; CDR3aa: CASSYSTDGETQYF
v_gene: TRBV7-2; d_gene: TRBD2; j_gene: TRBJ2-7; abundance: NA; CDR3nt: TGTGCCAGCAGCTTTCAAGCGGGAATTAGATACGAGCAGTACTTC; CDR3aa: CASSFQAGIRYEQYF
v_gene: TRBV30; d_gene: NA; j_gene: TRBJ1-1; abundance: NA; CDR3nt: TGTGCCTGGAGTCTCCTGAAGGACACTGAAGCTTTCTTT; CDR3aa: CAWSLLKDTEAFF
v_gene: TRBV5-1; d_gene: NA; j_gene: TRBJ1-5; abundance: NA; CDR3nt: TGCGCCAGCAGCAGCGGGAATAGCAATCAGCCCCAGCATTTT; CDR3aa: CASSSGNSNQPQHF
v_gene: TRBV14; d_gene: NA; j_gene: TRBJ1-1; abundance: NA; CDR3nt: TGTGCCAGCAGCCAAGAGGGGGCAAACACTGAAGCTTTCTTT; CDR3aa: CASSQEGANTEAFF
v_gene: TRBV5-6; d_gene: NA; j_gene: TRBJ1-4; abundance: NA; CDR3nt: TGTGCCAGCAGCTCAGGGGCTAATGAAAAACTGTTTTTT; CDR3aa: CASSSGANEKLFF
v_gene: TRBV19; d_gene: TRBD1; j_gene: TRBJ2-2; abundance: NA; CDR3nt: TGTGCCAGTAGTAAACCCGGACAGGGGTACACCGGGGAGCTGTTTTTT; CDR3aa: CASSKPGQGYTGELFF
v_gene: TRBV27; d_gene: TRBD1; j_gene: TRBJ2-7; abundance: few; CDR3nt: TGTGCCAGCAGTCCCCGGACAGGGCCCTACGAGCAGTACTTC; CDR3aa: CASSPRTGPYEQYF
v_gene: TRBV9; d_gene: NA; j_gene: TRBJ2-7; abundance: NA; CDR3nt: TGTGCCAGCAGCGTAATGGGTAACGCCTACGAGCAGTACTTC; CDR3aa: CASSVMGNAYEQYF
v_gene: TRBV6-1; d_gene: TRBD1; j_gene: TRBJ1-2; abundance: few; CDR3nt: TGTGCCAGCAAGCACCGGGACAGCCAACCAGGAGGCTACACCTTC; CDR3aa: CASKHRDSQPGGYTF
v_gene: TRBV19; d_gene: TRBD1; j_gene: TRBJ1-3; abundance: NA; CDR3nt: TGTGCCAGTAGTATCTGGGACAGATCGAACACCATATATTTT; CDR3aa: CASSIWDRSNTIYF
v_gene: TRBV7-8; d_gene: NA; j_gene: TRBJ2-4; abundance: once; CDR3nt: TGTGCCAGCAGCTCTTACGGCGTGGGGGGCTCTCAGTACTTC; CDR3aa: CASSSYGVGGSQYF
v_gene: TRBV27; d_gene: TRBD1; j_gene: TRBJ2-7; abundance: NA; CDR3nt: TGTGCCAGCAGTTTAACCGGGACAGGGTTTTACGAGCAGTACTTC; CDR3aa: CASSLTGTGFYEQYF
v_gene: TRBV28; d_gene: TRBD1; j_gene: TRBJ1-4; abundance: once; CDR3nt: TGTGCCAGCAGTGGGACAGGGAGCGAAAAACTGTTTTTT; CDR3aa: CASSGTGSEKLFF
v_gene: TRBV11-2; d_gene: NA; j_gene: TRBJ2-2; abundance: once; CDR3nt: TGTGCCAGCAGCTTATTCCGCGTTGGGGCGGGGAACACCGGGGAGCTGTTTTTT; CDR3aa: CASSLFRVGAGNTGELFF
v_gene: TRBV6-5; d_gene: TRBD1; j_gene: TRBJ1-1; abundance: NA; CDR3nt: TGTGCCAGCAGTCGACAGGGGAATGAAGCTTTCTTT; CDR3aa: CASSRQGNEAFF
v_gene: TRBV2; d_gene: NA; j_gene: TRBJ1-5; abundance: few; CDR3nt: TGTGCCAGCAGCGGACTCAAGGGTCAGCCCCAGCATTTT; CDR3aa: CASSGLKGQPQHF
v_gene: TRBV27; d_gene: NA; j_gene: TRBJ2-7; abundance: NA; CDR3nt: TGTGCCAGCAGTTTTGTGATGGGCGAGCAGTACTTC; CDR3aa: CASSFVMGEQYF
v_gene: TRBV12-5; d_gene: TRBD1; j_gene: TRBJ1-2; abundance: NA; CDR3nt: TGTGCTAGTGGGCCCGACAGGGCCTATGGCTACACCTTC; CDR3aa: CASGPDRAYGYTF
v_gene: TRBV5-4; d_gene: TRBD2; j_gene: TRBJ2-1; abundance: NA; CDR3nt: TGTGCCAGCAGCTTTAGCGGGGGGGCCCTCAATGAGCAGTTCTTC; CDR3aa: CASSFSGGALNEQFF
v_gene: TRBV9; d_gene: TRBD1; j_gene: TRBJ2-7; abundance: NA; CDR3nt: TGTGCCAGCAGCGTGGGACAGGGAAACTACGAGCAGTACTTC; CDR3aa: CASSVGQGNYEQYF
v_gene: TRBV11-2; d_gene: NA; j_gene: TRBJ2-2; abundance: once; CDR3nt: TGCGCCGGGGGCGAAACCGGGGAGCTGTTTTTT; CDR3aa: CAGGETGELFF